A selection of T cell receptor beta chains follows, all from one sample in a study of OX40 agonist ivuxolimab in advanced cancers. Only in-frame clones appear in the TCRdb table, and some are missing; sequencing was by immunoSEQ multiplex PCR. The sample has 40,000 to 55,000 clones, 88% seen once. The sequenced sample was CD4+ or CD8+ T cells sorted from blood, obtained in a trial of the OX40 agonist ivuxolimab. These receptor sequences come from an adult with an advanced solid tumor such as melanoma, head and neck, liver or kidney cancer. Each CDR3 is given with its conserved first and last residue. D genes are given only for firm matches. Clone size is stated in some rows and not others, as once, few, many or a class when expanded.

.	TRBV5-1	TRBJ1-2	.	TGCGCCAGCAGCTTCGGGCTGCTTCAGGACAACTATGGCTACACCTTC	CASSFGLLQDNYGYTF
.	TRBV11-1	TRBJ1-1	.	TGTGCCAGCAGCCGACCGGGACGCGGAATGAACACTGAAGCTTTCTTT	CASSRPGRGMNTEAFF
.	TRBV7-2	TRBJ1-6	.	TGTGCCAGCAGCTTAGGACAGGTTTACTCTAATTCACCCCTCCACTTT	CASSLGQVYSNSPLHF
TRBD2	TRBV19	TRBJ2-3	.	TGTGCCAGTACCCCTTCTGGGAGGGCCGCAGATACGCAGTATTTT	CASTPSGRAADTQYF
.	TRBV4-2	TRBJ2-7	few	TGTGCCAGCAGCCAAGGCCGGGACACAGAGGTCTACGAGCAGTACTTC	CASSQGRDTEVYEQYF
.	TRBV6-5	TRBJ1-5	few	TGTGCCAGTCAAGGGGGGAGGAATCAGCCCCAGCATTTT	CASQGGRNQPQHF
.	TRBV18	TRBJ2-3	.	TGTGCCAGCTCACCACCGTCGCGCACAGATACGCAGTATTTT	CASSPPSRTDTQYF
.	TRBV7-9	TRBJ2-1	.	TGTGCCAGCAGCTTAGAGGCGGGAAGGATTCGGGAGCAGTTCTTC	CASSLEAGRIREQFF
.	TRBV2	TRBJ1-3	.	TGTGCCAGCAGTGAAGCGAGGGGGAACCCTGGAAACACCATATATTTT	CASSEARGNPGNTIYF
.	TRBV29-1	TRBJ2-7	.	TGCAGCGTTGAAGCCAGGAAGCCCTACGAGCAGTACTTC	CSVEARKPYEQYF
TRBD1	TRBV11-2	TRBJ1-3	.	TGTGCCAGCAGCTTAGATAGCAGACAGGGATTCACCACCATATATTTT	CASSLDSRQGFTTIYF